This T cell receptor (beta chain) was sequenced for a study of human T cells and chemical hapten exposure. Overall study: Sensitization applied 2% DPC to roughly 2 cm by roughly 2 cm of upper inner arm skin.

Trimming took off 0 bases at V and 2 bases at J, with 11 bases between the two ends. The CDR3 spans 15 residues. Germline V CDR1 and CDR2: LGHNA, YNFKEQ. Noted time point: patch test 1, 2 weeks after DPC sensitization. The treatment here: therapeutic diphenylcyclopropenone sensitization with weekly scalp DPC. MiXCR was run by TCRdb on the RACE reads, yielding one entry per CDR3 protein. Of approximately 80,000 distinct CDR3 sequences in the sample, about 11% were seen once. The chain carries TRBV4-2 and TRBJ2-7, with D maybe TRBD1 (6 bases). The TCR sequence derives from a woman in her 50s with alopecia areata. Some clones in this sample may be carry-over from other donors' samples. The source material was whole blood, sampled in connection with sensitization to the hapten diphenylcyclopropenone (DPC). The DNA of the CDR3 is TGTGCCAGCAGCCAAGATGGTAACAGGGCCTACGAGCAGTACTTC. Its protein product is CASSQDGNRAYEQYF.